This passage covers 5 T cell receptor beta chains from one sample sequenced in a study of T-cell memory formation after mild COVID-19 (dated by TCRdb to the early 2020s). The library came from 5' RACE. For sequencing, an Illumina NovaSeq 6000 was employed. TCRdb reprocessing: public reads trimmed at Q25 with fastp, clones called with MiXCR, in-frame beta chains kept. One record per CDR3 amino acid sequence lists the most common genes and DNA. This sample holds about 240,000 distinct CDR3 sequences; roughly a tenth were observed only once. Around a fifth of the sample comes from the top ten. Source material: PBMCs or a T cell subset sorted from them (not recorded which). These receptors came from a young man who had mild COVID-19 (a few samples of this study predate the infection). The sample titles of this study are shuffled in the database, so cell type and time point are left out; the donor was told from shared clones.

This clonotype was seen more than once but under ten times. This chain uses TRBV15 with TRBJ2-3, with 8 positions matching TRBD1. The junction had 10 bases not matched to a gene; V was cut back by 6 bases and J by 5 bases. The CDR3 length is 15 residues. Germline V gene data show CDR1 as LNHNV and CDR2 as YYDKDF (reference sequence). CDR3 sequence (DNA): TGTGCCACCAGAATCCTTACAGGGGGTGAAGATACGCAGTATTTT. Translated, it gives CATRILTGGEDTQYF.

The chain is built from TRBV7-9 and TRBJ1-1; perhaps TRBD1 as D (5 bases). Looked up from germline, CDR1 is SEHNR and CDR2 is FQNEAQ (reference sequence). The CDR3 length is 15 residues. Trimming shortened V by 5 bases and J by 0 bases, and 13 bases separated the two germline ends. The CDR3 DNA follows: TGTGCCAGCAGCAATTTAAACAGGATGAACACTGAAGCTTTCTTT. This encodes CASSNLNRMNTEAFF.

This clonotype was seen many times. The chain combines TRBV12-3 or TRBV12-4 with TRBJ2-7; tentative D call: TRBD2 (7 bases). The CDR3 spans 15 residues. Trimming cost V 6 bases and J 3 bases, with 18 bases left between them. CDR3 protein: CASSHAGGLNYEQYF. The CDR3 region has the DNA TGTGCCAGCAGCCACGCCGGGGGGCTTAACTACGAGCAGTACTTC.

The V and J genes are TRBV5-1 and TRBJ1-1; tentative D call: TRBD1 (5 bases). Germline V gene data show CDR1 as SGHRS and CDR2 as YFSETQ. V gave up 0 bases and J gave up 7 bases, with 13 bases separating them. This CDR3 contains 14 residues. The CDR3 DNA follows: TGCGCCAGCAGCTTGGGGGGGGGAATACTTGAAGCTTTCTTT. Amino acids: CASSLGGGILEAFF.

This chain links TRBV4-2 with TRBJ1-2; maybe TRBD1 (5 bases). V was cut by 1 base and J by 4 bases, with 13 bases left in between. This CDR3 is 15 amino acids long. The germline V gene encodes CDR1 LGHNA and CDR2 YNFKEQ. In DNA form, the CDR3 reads TGTGCCAGCAGCCAAGCCCTTACAGGTGGCTATGGCTACACCTTC. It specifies CASSQALTGGYGYTF.